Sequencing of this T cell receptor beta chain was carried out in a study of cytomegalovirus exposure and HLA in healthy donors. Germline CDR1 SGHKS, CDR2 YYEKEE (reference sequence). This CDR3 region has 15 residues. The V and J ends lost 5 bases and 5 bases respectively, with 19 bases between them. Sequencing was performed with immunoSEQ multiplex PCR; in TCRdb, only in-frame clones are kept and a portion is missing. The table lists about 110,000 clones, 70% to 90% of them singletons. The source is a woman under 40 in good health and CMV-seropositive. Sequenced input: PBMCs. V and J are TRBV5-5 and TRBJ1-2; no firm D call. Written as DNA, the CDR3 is TGTGCCAGCAGGCTTGGTAGTCCCAGGATGTATGGCTACACCTTC. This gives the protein CASRLGSPRMYGYTF.